This TCR beta chain was identified in a study of graft-versus-host responses after intestinal transplantation. Study background: Multivisceral, liver-intestinal, or isolated intestinal transplants were given to recipients. Tacrolimus plus steroids were given to all recipients for about 3 years, preceded by anti-thymocyte globulin induction.

With regard to this clone: Its matching antigen is unknown.

Sequencing used immunoSEQ multiplex PCR; TCRdb keeps in-frame clones, though not all of them. The sample records 96,000 or so clones, 92% being singletons. Overall study findings and caveats: Allografts from individuals with graft-donor T cell macrochimerism displayed high graft-versus-host to host-versus-graft clonal ratios. GvH clonotypes were identified within recipient marrow, with a subset emerging first in ileum or blood.

The CDR3 is 16 residues long. Looked up from germline, CDR1 is GTSNPN and CDR2 is SVGIG (reference sequence). The V gene lost 5 bases and the J gene lost 7 bases, with 27 bases spanning the gap. This rearrangement joins TRBV30 to TRBJ2-7, with TRBD1 as a possible D gene (5 bases). The receptor was isolated from a human donor who received an intestinal transplant. The material sequenced was unstimulated CD4+ T cells sorted from spleen or lymph node cells, taken before intestinal transplant. The CDR3 is CAWGASALMSKGEQYF. CDR3 DNA sequence: TGTGCCTGGGGCGCCTCGGCGCTCATGTCGAAGGGGGAGCAGTACTTC.